This T cell receptor (beta chain) was recovered during a study of Graves' ophthalmopathy and Graves' hyperthyroidism. This CDR3 spans 16 amino acids. CDR1 and CDR2 from the germline V gene are LGHDT and YNNKEL (reference sequence). Trimming cost V 0 bases and J 3 bases, with 14 bases left between them. Diagnoses were established from clinical symptoms, serum thyroxine, TRAb, thyroid ultrasound and orbital computed tomography. Amplified TCR beta CDR3 regions were obtained using RNA transcripts as template. An opening RT-PCR round employed HTBI primers and preceded a second-round multiplex PCR. MiXCR, run by TCRdb on the multiplex PCR reads, gives a single entry per CDR3 protein. The sample has 200,000 to 250,000 distinct CDR3 sequences, under 30% seen once; the top ten hold approximately 9.6%. This clonotype was counted ten times or more. Its specificity is not known. Whole-study findings and limits: Distinction of ophthalmopathy from stable hyperthyroidism by a 13-signature model reached over 85% sensitivity and roughly 78% specificity.

Material: peripheral blood. The chain couples TRBV3-1 to TRBJ1-2, with D possibly matching TRBD1 (5 bases). This receptor was obtained from a man over 45 with Graves' ophthalmopathy. Here the CDR3 reads CASSQDPGRGDYGYTF. The DNA for the CDR3 is TGTGCCAGCAGCCAAGATCCAGGGAGAGGGGACTATGGCTACACCTTC.